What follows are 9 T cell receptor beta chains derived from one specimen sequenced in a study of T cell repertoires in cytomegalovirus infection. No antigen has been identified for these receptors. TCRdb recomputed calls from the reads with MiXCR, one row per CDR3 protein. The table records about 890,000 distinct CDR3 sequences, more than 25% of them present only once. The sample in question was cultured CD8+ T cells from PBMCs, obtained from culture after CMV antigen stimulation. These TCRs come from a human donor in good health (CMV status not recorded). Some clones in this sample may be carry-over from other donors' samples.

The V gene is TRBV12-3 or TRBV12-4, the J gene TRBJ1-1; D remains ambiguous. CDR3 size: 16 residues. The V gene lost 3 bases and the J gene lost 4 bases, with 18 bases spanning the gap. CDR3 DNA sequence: TGTGCCAGCAGTTTTTGGGCGGGGTCAATTAGCACTGAAGCTTTCTTT. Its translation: CASSFWAGSISTEAFF.

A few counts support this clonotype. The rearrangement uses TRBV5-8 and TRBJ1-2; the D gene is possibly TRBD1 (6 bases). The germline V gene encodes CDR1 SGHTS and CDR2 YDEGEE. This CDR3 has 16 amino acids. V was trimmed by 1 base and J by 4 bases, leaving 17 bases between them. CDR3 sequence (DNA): TGTGCCAGCAGCTTGTGGACAGACCCGTTAGTCTATGGCTACACCTTC. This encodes CASSLWTDPLVYGYTF.

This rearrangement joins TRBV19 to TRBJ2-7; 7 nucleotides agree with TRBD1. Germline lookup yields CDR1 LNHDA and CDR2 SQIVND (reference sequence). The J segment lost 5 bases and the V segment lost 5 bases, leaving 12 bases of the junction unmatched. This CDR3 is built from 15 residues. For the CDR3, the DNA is TGTGCCAGTAGTCCTCGACAGGGAAATCCGGACGAGCAGTACTTC. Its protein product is CASSPRQGNPDEQYF. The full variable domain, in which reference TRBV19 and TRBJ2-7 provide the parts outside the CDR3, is DGGITQSPKYLFRKEGQNVTLSCEQNLNHDAMYWYRQDPGQGLRLIYYSQIVNDFQKGDIAEGYSVSREKKESFPLTVTSAQKNPTAFYLCASSPRQGNPDEQYFGPGTRLTVT.

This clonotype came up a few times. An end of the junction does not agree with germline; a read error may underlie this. In DNA form, the CDR3 reads TGTGCCACTAGCACCTCCAAAGGCGATGAGCAGTTCTTC. Its protein product is CATSTSKGDEQFF. The J gene is TRBJ2-1, the V gene TRBV15; no reliable D call. The CDR3 contains 13 residues. Germline V gene data show CDR1 as LNHNV and CDR2 as YYDKDF (reference sequence).

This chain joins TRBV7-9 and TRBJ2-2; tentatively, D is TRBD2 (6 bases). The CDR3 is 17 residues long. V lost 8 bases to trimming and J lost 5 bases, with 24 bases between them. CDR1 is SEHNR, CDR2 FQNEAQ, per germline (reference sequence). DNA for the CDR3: TGTGCCAGCTTCTTTCCCTCTAGCGTCCCGGGGACCGGGGAGCTGTTTTTT. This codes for CASFFPSSVPGTGELFF.

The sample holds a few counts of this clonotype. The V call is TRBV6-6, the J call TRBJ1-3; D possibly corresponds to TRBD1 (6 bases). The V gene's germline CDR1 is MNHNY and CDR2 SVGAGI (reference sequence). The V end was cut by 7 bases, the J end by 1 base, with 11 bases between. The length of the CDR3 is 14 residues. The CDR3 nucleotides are TGTGCCAGCACCAAAACAGGGTCTGGAAACACCATATATTTT. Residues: CASTKTGSGNTIYF.

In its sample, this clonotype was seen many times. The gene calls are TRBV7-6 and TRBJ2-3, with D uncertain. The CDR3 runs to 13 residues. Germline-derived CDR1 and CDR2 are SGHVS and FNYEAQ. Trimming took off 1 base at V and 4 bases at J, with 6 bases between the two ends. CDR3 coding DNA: TGTGCCAGCAGCTTAGTGGAGTCAGATACGCAGTATTTT. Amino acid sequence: CASSLVESDTQYF.

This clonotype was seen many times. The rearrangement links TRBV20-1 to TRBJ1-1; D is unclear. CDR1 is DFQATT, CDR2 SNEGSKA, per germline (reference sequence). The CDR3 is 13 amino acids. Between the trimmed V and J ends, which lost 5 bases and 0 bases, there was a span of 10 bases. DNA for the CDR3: TGCAGTGCTCTCCGACACATGAACACTGAAGCTTTCTTT. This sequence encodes CSALRHMNTEAFF.

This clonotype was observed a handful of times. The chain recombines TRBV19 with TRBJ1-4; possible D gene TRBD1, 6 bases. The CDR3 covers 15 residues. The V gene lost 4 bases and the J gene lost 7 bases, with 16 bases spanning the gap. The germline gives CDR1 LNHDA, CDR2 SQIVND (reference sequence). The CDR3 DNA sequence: TGTGCCAGTAGTACCCCGTGGGGGGGCGGTGAAAAACTGTTTTTT. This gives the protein CASSTPWGGGEKLFF.